Following are 6 T cell receptor beta chains from one sample sequenced in a study of blood T cell repertoires in COVID-19. Sequenced by immunoSEQ multiplex PCR; TCRdb stores in-frame clones only, minus some. The sample has some 140,000 clones, 75% to 90% seen once. The sequenced material came from peripheral blood. These receptors were obtained from a middle-aged man with active or convalescent COVID-19.

The chain couples TRBV5-1 to TRBJ1-1; a weak D match, TRBD1 (6 bases). The CDR3 runs to 15 residues. V gave up 2 bases and J gave up 0 bases, with 11 bases separating them. Germline assignment: CDR1 SGHRS and CDR2 YFSETQ. This chain's CDR3 is CASSFKQGLNTEAFF. The CDR3 DNA is TGCGCCAGCAGCTTCAAACAGGGACTGAACACTGAAGCTTTCTTT.

This clone was recorded once. Here the CDR3 reads CASSAVRTGELFF. CDR3 nucleotide sequence: TGTGCCAGCAGCGCAGTACGAACCGGGGAGCTGTTTTTT. The chain couples TRBV14 to TRBJ2-2; unclear D gene. The V end lost 5 bases, the J end lost 5 bases, and 9 bases lay between the germline ends. The CDR3 loop spans 13 amino acids. Germline CDR1 reads SGHDN; CDR2 reads FVKESK. The variable domain in full, completed from reference TRBV14 and TRBJ2-2, reads EAGVTQFPSHSVIEKGQTVTLRCDPISGHDNLYWYRRVMGKEIKFLLHFVKESKQDESGMPNNRFLAERTGGTYSTLKVQPAELEDSGVYFCASSAVRTGELFFGEGSRLTVL.

CDR3 sequence reads: CASTLSAEETQYF. The CDR3, as DNA: TGTGCCAGCACCCTTAGTGCTGAAGAGACCCAGTACTTC. This rearrangement joins TRBV5-6 to TRBJ2-5, with unresolved D. This CDR3 is 13 amino acids long. Germline V lookup: CDR1 SGHDT, CDR2 YYEEEE. Deletions cut 6 bases from V and 3 bases from J, with 12 bases between. Full variable domain (rest looked up from reference TRBV5-6 and TRBJ2-5): DAGVTQSPTHLIKTRGQQVTLRCSPKSGHDTVSWYQQALGQGPQFIFQYYEEEERQRGNFPDRFSGHQFPNYSSELNVNALLLGDSALYLCASTLSAEETQYFGPGTRLLVL.

This rearrangement joins TRBV9 to TRBJ2-7; TRBD2 agrees at 14 bases. V lost 2 bases and J lost 7; bases outside the gene matches: 14. Germline CDR1 is SGDLS and CDR2 is YYNGEE. The CDR3 loop spans 18 amino acids. CDR3 in DNA: TGTGCCAGCAGCGTGGGACTAGCGGGAGACGAAGTGCCTCGTGAGCAGTACTTC. Encoded protein: CASSVGLAGDEVPREQYF. The entire variable domain, with the rest obtained from reference TRBV9 and TRBJ2-7, is as follows: DSGVTQTPKHLITATGQRVTLRCSPRSGDLSVYWYQQSLDQGLQFLIQYYNGEERAKGNILERFSAQQFPDLHSELNLSSLELGDSALYFCASSVGLAGDEVPREQYFGPGTRLTVT.

The chain couples TRBV29-1 to TRBJ2-7; a weak D match, TRBD2 (6 bases). Germline V gene data show CDR1 as SQVTM and CDR2 as ANQGSEA. The CDR3 has 15 amino acids. Trimming took 4 bases from V and 1 from J, leaving 17 bases between them. The CDR3 region has the DNA TGCAGCGTTGCCCTCCCGGAGGGGTTATCCTACGAGCAGTACTTC. As protein: CSVALPEGLSYEQYF.

The chain joins TRBV14 to TRBJ1-1; TRBD1 matches at 7 bases. The ends lost 2 bases at V and 11 bases at J; junction bases unmatched: 5. CDR3 length equals 12 residues. Germline-derived CDR1 and CDR2 are SGHDN and FVKESK. CDR3 sequence: CASSQPTGRAFF. For the CDR3, the DNA is TGTGCCAGCAGCCAACCGACAGGGAGGGCTTTCTTT.